This T cell receptor beta chain came from a study of brain T cells in children with intractable seizures. This CDR3 is built from 10 residues. The germline V and J ends were trimmed by 8 bases and 6 bases, with 8 bases remaining between them. CDR1 is SNHLY and CDR2 is FYNNEI in the germline V gene. Here immunoSEQ multiplex PCR was the method, and the copy in TCRdb shows in-frame clones only, minus some. The table records 80,000 or so clones, around nine tenths of them present only once. The sequence was collected from a girl aged 2-15 years with Rasmussen encephalitis and intractable seizures. The sample was peripheral blood, taken at surgery. V and J are TRBV2 and TRBJ2-7; perhaps TRBD2 as D (6 bases). The CDR3 here is CASRGSEQYF. The CDR3 region has the DNA TGTGCCAGCCGGGGGTCCGAGCAGTACTTC.